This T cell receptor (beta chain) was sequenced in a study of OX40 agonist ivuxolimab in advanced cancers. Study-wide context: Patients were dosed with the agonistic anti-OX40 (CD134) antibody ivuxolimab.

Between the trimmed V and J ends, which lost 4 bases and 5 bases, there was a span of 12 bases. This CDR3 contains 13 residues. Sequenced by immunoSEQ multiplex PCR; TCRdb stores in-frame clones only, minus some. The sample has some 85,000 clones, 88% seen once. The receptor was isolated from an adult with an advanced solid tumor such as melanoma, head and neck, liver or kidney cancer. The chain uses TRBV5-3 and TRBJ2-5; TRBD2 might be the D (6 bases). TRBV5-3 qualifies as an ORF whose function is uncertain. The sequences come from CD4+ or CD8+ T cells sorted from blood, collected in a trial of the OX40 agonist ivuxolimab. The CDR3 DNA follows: TGTGCCAGAAGCCCCGGGAGTCGGGAGACCCAGTACTTC. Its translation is CARSPGSRETQYF.